This is a list of T cell receptor beta chains from one sample in a study of response to subunit inactivated influenza vaccine. TCRdb ran MiXCR on the RT-PCR reads and lists one entry per CDR3 protein. The sample carries about 800,000 distinct CDR3 sequences, less than 25% recorded once. The source was PBMCs from blood, collected more than 4 days after vaccination. The receptors here all came from a man aged 50-59 years who received an inactivated influenza vaccine. Each CDR3 is given with its conserved first and last residue. A D gene is named only where the DNA matches it firmly. Clone size is stated in some rows and not others, as once, few, many or a class when expanded.

>TRBV29-1|TRBJ2-5|few|NA
CSVEGDLQETQYF
TGCAGCGTTGAGGGGGACTTACAAGAGACCCAGTACTTC
>TRBV12-3/TRBV12-4|TRBJ1-4|few|NA
CASNQNQNEKLFF
TGTGCCAGCAACCAGAACCAAAATGAAAAACTGTTTTTT
>TRBV4-3|TRBJ2-5|many|NA
CASSPNWGETQYF
TGCGCCAGCAGCCCCAACTGGGGGGAGACCCAGTACTTC
>TRBV6-1|TRBJ2-1|NA|TRBD2
CATTKRGGYNEQFF
TGTGCCACTACCAAGCGGGGGGGCTACAATGAGCAGTTCTTC
>TRBV20-1|TRBJ1-1|NA|TRBD1
CSARDLRSGGRTEAFF
TGCAGTGCTAGAGATCTGAGGTCAGGGGGCCGCACTGAAGCTTTCTTT
>TRBV2|TRBJ2-5|many|NA
CASSLDRQETQYF
TGTGCCAGCAGCTTAGACAGACAAGAGACCCAGTACTTC
>TRBV27|TRBJ2-7|many|NA
CASSSIRVAPPEQYF
TGTGCCAGCAGTTCGATAAGAGTGGCCCCCCCCGAGCAGTACTTC
>TRBV14|TRBJ2-3|NA|NA
CASSQPGLNLADTQYF
TGTGCCAGCAGCCAGCCGGGTCTCAATCTCGCAGATACGCAGTATTTT
>TRBV15|TRBJ2-6|NA|NA
CATSRNAGANVLTF
TGTGCCACCAGCAGGAATGCTGGGGCCAACGTCCTGACTTTC
>TRBV28|TRBJ2-3|NA|TRBD2
CASSQTSGGATDTQYF
TGTGCCAGCAGCCAGACTAGCGGGGGGGCCACAGATACGCAGTATTTT
>TRBV20-1|TRBJ2-1|few|TRBD2
CSARSLAGGSYNEQFF
TGCAGTGCTAGAAGTCTAGCGGGGGGGTCCTACAATGAGCAGTTCTTC
>TRBV12-3/TRBV12-4|TRBJ2-1|few|TRBD2
CASSLELAGILRNEQFF
TGTGCCAGCAGTTTAGAACTAGCGGGAATTCTTCGGAATGAGCAGTTCTTC
>TRBV5-6|TRBJ2-5|NA|TRBD1
CASRGQGGGETQYF
TGTGCCAGCAGGGGACAGGGTGGCGGAGAGACCCAGTACTTC
>TRBV12-3/TRBV12-4|TRBJ2-7|NA|TRBD2
CASSSRGLAGGHEQYF
TGTGCCAGCAGTAGCCGAGGACTAGCGGGGGGCCACGAGCAGTACTTC
>TRBV20-1|TRBJ2-2|few|TRBD1
CSARAGTENTGELFF
TGCAGTGCTAGAGCCGGGACAGAAAACACCGGGGAGCTGTTTTTT
>TRBV14|TRBJ2-1|few|TRBD2
CASTPGTSGRSNEQFF
TGTGCCAGCACCCCAGGGACTAGCGGGAGAAGCAATGAGCAGTTCTTC
>TRBV11-1|TRBJ2-1|few|TRBD2
CASTHRFQRGVLGPNEQFF
TGTGCCAGCACCCATCGGTTCCAGCGGGGGGTCCTCGGGCCCAATGAGCAGTTCTTC
>TRBV12-3/TRBV12-4|TRBJ2-1|NA|NA
CASRGTGRNNEQFF
TGTGCCAGCAGGGGGACGGGCCGCAACAATGAGCAGTTCTTC
>TRBV5-1|TRBJ2-7|many|NA
CASSLGGVYEQYF
TGCGCCAGCAGCTTGGGTGGGGTCTACGAGCAGTACTTC
>TRBV4-1|TRBJ2-3|few|NA
CASSVVAGTDTQYF
TGCGCCAGCAGCGTAGTGGCGGGCACAGATACGCAGTATTTT
>TRBV4-1|TRBJ2-1|few|TRBD2
CASSQALPTSGRRRYNEQFF
TGCGCCAGCAGCCAAGCTCTGCCGACTAGCGGGAGGAGAAGATACAATGAGCAGTTCTTC
>TRBV5-1|TRBJ2-2|NA|NA
CASGQGLNTGELFF
TGCGCCAGCGGTCAAGGACTTAACACCGGGGAGCTGTTTTTT
>TRBV24-1|TRBJ2-2|many|NA
CATSDPTTSTGELFF
TGTGCCACCAGTGACCCTACTACTTCGACCGGGGAGCTGTTTTTT
>TRBV10-3|TRBJ2-5|NA|TRBD1
CAISPWDSQETQYF
TGTGCCATCAGTCCTTGGGACAGCCAAGAGACCCAGTACTTC
>TRBV10-3|TRBJ1-4|once|NA
CAISDPRRGYPGNEKLFF
TGTGCCATCAGTGACCCCCGGAGGGGCTACCCGGGTAATGAAAAACTGTTTTTT
>TRBV10-3|TRBJ2-1|few|NA
CAISEGSENEQFF
TGTGCCATCAGTGAGGGTAGCGAGAATGAGCAGTTCTTC
>TRBV5-1|TRBJ2-3|NA|NA
CASSLDPQAGGTQYF
TGCGCCAGCAGCTTGGACCCTCAGGCCGGAGGTACGCAGTATTTT
>TRBV7-3|TRBJ2-5|few|TRBD1
CASSSGTGLQETQYF
TGTGCCAGCAGCTCAGGGACAGGGCTCCAAGAGACCCAGTACTTC
>TRBV10-2|TRBJ2-7|few|TRBD2
CASSESPLHGRGTYEQYF
TGCGCCAGCAGTGAGTCCCCCTTACACGGGCGGGGGACGTACGAGCAGTACTTC
>TRBV20-1|TRBJ2-1|NA|NA
CCARDQASPSYNEQFF
TGCTGTGCTAGAGATCAGGCTAGCCCGTCCTACAATGAGCAGTTCTTC
>TRBV7-2|TRBJ2-3|few|TRBD2
CASSGGILAGGADTQYF
TGTGCCAGCAGCGGGGGAATACTAGCGGGAGGGGCAGATACGCAGTATTTT
>TRBV7-9|TRBJ1-4|NA|NA
CASSLALGYDEKLFF
TGTGCCAGCAGCTTAGCGCTAGGCTACGATGAAAAACTGTTTTTT
>TRBV20-1|TRBJ1-1|NA|NA
CSARDLRVGGDTEAFF
TGCAGTGCTAGAGATCTAAGAGTGGGCGGGGACACTGAAGCTTTCTTT
>TRBV6-1|TRBJ2-5|few|NA
CATALGGEGTQYF
TGTGCCACCGCACTGGGCGGGGAAGGGACCCAGTACTTC
>TRBV5-6|TRBJ2-1|NA|NA
CASSDTIYNEQFF
TGTGCCAGCAGCGACACTATCTACAATGAGCAGTTCTTC
>TRBV5-1|TRBJ2-3|NA|TRBD2
CASSLWGLEAASTDTQYF
TGCGCCAGCAGCTTGTGGGGACTAGAGGCTGCGAGCACAGATACGCAGTATTTT
>TRBV7-8|TRBJ2-7|few|TRBD2
CASSLLAGTSYEQYF
TGTGCCAGCAGCTTACTAGCGGGGACCTCCTACGAGCAGTACTTC
>TRBV20-1|TRBJ2-7|NA|NA
CSATSFSGNSYEQYF
TGCAGTGCTACTTCTTTTAGTGGGAATTCCTACGAGCAGTACTTC
>TRBV12-3/TRBV12-4|TRBJ2-7|many|TRBD1
CASSLRDRGLYEQYF
TGTGCCAGCAGTTTAAGGGACAGGGGCCTCTACGAGCAGTACTTC
>TRBV20-1|TRBJ2-5|few|NA
CSATGETAQETQYF
TGCAGTGCCACCGGAGAGACAGCCCAAGAGACCCAGTACTTC
>TRBV4-1|TRBJ1-2|NA|NA
CASSQDLLGFIYGYTF
TGCGCCAGCAGCCAAGATCTTCTCGGATTTATCTATGGCTACACCTTC
>TRBV12-3/TRBV12-4|TRBJ1-6|few|NA
CASSLGGGLGSPLHF
TGTGCCAGCAGTCTAGGAGGGGGTTTGGGATCACCCCTCCACTTT
>TRBV6-1|TRBJ1-1|few|NA
CASSPPGTLTQKAFF
TGTGCCAGCAGTCCCCCTGGGACACTCACTCAGAAAGCTTTCTTT